Listed below are T cell receptor beta chains from one sample, sequenced in a study of sequential checkpoint blockade in melanoma. Libraries were prepared by immunoSEQ multiplex PCR; TCRdb keeps only in-frame clonotypes and omits some of them. Of fewer than 900 clones listed, around 23% are singletons. The sample was tumor tissue (inferred from file names), taken from a patient given nivolumab and ipilimumab in sequence. The receptors derive from a human donor with melanoma. Each CDR3 is given with its conserved first and last residue. Fields, in order: D gene, V gene, J gene, clone size, CDR3 DNA, CDR3 protein. The D gene is left open where the match is weak. The listing skips clone size in some rows; elsewhere it reads once, few, many or a size class.

-	TRBV19	TRBJ1-1	-	TGTGCCAGTAAGGGGAGGGGGAACACTGAAGCTTTCTTT	CASKGRGNTEAFF
-	TRBV7-1	TRBJ2-7	few	TGTGCCAGCAGCTCCGGACCCGGGGACGGATACGAGCAGTACTTC	CASSSGPGDGYEQYF
-	TRBV5-1	TRBJ2-3	-	TGCGCCAGCAGCTCCGGGCAGATCAGCCGTGCCCGAAGCACAGATACGCAGTATTTT	CASSSGQISRARSTDTQYF
-	TRBV11-3	TRBJ2-1	few	TGTGCCAGCAGCTTGGCCCTCACTTACCTTAACAATGAGCAGTTCTTC	CASSLALTYLNNEQFF
-	TRBV6-8	TRBJ2-2	few	TGTGCCAGCAGTCCCGGGGCCAGGGGCTTTTTTCCCGGGGAGCTGTTTTTT	CASSPGARGFFPGELFF
-	TRBV11-3	TRBJ2-5	medium-sized	TGTGCCAGCAGCTTAATAGGGGTAGGAGAGACCCAGTACTTC	CASSLIGVGETQYF
-	TRBV19	TRBJ2-5	-	TGTGCCAGTAGTATAAGAGGGTCCGAGACCCAGTACTTC	CASSIRGSETQYF
TRBD1	TRBV4-1	TRBJ1-2	medium-sized	TGCGCCAGCAGCCAAGATCTGGGGACAGGGGGAGCAAGTGGCTACACCTTC	CASSQDLGTGGASGYTF
TRBD1	TRBV30	TRBJ1-2	-	TGTGCCTGGAGAGGTAGGGGGCCTATCTATGGCTACACCTTC	CAWRGRGPIYGYTF
-	TRBV10-2	TRBJ2-2	-	TGCGCCAGCAACTGGGGGCTAGGCGGGGAGCTGTTTTTT	CASNWGLGGELFF
-	TRBV5-1	TRBJ2-7	-	TGCGCCAGCAGCTTGGCCACCAAATCCTACGAGCAGTACTTC	CASSLATKSYEQYF
-	TRBV19	TRBJ2-1	-	TGTGCCAGTAGTACCGGCTGGGGGGCTGAATGGAATGAGCAGTTCTTC	CASSTGWGAEWNEQFF
TRBD2	TRBV11-3	TRBJ2-1	few	TGTGCCAGCAGCTCGGGACTAGCGGGTGCCAATGAGCAGTTCTTC	CASSSGLAGANEQFF
TRBD1	TRBV5-1	TRBJ1-1	-	TGCGCCAGCAGCTCCGGGACAGGGGTTGGCACTGAAGCTTTCTTT	CASSSGTGVGTEAFF
-	TRBV11-3	TRBJ2-3	medium-sized	TGTGCCAGCAGCTTAACATCGGGCCGGGGTTTCACAGATACGCAGTATTTT	CASSLTSGRGFTDTQYF
-	TRBV6-8	TRBJ2-7	medium-sized	TGTGCCAGCAGTTCACCTCAGGGGTCATACTACGAGCAGTACTTC	CASSSPQGSYYEQYF
-	TRBV6-8	TRBJ1-2	few	TGTGCCAGCAGTGACTCTAGACAGGCTCTAGAGTATGGCTACACCTTC	CASSDSRQALEYGYTF
TRBD1	TRBV11-3	TRBJ2-5	-	TGTGCCAGCAGCGACAGGGGGCGGGGCCAAGAGACCCAGTACTTC	CASSDRGRGQETQYF
TRBD1	TRBV11-3	TRBJ2-2	-	TGTGCCAGCAGCCCAGGGACAGTTACCGGGGAGCTGTTTTTT	CASSPGTVTGELFF
-	TRBV19	TRBJ1-2	-	TGTGCCAGTAGTTCCGACGGGACATTCTATGGCTACACCTTC	CASSSDGTFYGYTF
TRBD1	TRBV14	TRBJ2-1	-	TGTGCCAGCAGCCAACGAAGCGCGGGACAGGGGAATGAGCAGTTCTTC	CASSQRSAGQGNEQFF
TRBD2	TRBV27	TRBJ2-7	-	TGTGCCACCCGACCGGGACTAGCGGGGGTCTACGAGCAGTACTTC	CATRPGLAGVYEQYF
-	TRBV11-3	TRBJ2-5	few	TGTGCCAGCAGCCCGCCCCTGGGGGCAGAGACCCAGTACTTC	CASSPPLGAETQYF
-	TRBV4-1	TRBJ1-3	-	TGCGCCAGCAGCCCCGGGGAGGGGTCTGGAAACACCATATATTTT	CASSPGEGSGNTIYF
-	TRBV7-6	TRBJ2-2	large	TGTGCTAGCAGCACGTTACAGGGAGCCGGGGAGCTGTTTTTT	CASSTLQGAGELFF
TRBD1	TRBV11-3	TRBJ1-3	few	TGTGCCAGCAGCTCCACCGGGACAGGGGGTATTAACACCATATATTTT	CASSSTGTGGINTIYF
-	TRBV6-1	TRBJ1-6	large	TGTGCCAGCAGTGAAGTCTCGACAGGCCATAATTCACCCCTCCACTTT	CASSEVSTGHNSPLHF
-	TRBV28	TRBJ1-1	-	TGTGCCAGCAGTTTAAGGGTAACCGGGAACACTGAAGCTTTCTTT	CASSLRVTGNTEAFF
-	TRBV18	TRBJ1-6	-	TGTGCCAGCTCTCCGTCCCTTTCGGTTAATTCACCCCTCCACTTT	CASSPSLSVNSPLHF
TRBD1	TRBV5-1	TRBJ2-7	once	TGCGCCAGCAGCTTGGGACTCGGACAGGGGGCCCTCCCTTACGAGCAGTACTTC	CASSLGLGQGALPYEQYF
-	TRBV5-1	TRBJ2-5	few	TGCGCCAGCAGCCGTGACGGGGGTCAAGAGACCCAGTACTTC	CASSRDGGQETQYF
TRBD2	TRBV6-8	TRBJ2-1	few	TGTGCCAGCACCGGACTAGCGGGGGGGCACGGGGAGCAGTTCTTC	CASTGLAGGHGEQFF
TRBD2	TRBV19	TRBJ2-2	-	TGTGCCAGTAGTATTGGACTAGCGATCGCGAACACCGGGGAGCTGTTTTTT	CASSIGLAIANTGELFF
-	TRBV11-3	TRBJ1-1	large	TGTGCCAGCAGCTCATGGCGGACAGACTGGAACACTGAAGCTTTCTTT	CASSSWRTDWNTEAFF
-	TRBV5-1	TRBJ1-2	few	TGCGCCAGCAGCTTGGGGCAGGGTGTCTATGGCTACACCTTC	CASSLGQGVYGYTF
TRBD1	TRBV18	TRBJ1-1	hyperexpanded	TGTGCCAGCTCACCTGCCACAGGGGGCAACACTGAAGCTTTCTTT	CASSPATGGNTEAFF